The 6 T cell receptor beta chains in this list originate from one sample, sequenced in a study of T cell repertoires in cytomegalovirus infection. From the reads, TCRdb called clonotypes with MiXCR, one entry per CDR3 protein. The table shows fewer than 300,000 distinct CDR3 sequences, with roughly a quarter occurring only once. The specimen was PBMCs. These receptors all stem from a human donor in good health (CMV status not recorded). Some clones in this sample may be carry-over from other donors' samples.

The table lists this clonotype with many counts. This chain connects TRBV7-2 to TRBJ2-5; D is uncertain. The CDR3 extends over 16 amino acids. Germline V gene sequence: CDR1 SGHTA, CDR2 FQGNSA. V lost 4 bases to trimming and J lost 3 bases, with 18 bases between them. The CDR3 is CASSSPWPGGEETQYF. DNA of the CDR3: TGTGCCAGCAGCTCCCCATGGCCCGGTGGCGAAGAGACCCAGTACTTC.

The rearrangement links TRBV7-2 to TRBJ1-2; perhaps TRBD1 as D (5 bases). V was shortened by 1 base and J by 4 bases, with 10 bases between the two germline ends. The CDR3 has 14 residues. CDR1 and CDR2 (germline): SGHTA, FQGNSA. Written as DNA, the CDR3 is TGTGCCAGCAGCTTAGGGTCGGACACCTATGGCTACACCTTC. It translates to CASSLGSDTYGYTF.

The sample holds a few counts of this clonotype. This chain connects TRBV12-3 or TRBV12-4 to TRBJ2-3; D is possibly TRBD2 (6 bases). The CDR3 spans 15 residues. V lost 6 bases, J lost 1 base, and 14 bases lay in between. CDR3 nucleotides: TGTGCCAGCAGGTTAAGCGGGCTCCGCACAGATACGCAGTATTTT. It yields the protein CASRLSGLRTDTQYF.

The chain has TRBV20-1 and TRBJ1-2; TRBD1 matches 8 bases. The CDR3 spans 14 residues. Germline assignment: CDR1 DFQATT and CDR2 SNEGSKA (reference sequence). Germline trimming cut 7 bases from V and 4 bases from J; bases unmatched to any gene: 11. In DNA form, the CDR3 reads TGCAGTGTCAGGACAGGGCTTGGGGGCTATGGCTACACCTTC. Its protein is CSVRTGLGGYGYTF.

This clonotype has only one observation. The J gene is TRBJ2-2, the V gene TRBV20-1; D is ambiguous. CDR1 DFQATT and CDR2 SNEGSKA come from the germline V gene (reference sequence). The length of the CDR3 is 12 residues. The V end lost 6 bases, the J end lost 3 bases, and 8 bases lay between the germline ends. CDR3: CSALPHTGELFF. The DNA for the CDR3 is TGCAGTGCCCTCCCCCACACCGGGGAGCTGTTTTTT.

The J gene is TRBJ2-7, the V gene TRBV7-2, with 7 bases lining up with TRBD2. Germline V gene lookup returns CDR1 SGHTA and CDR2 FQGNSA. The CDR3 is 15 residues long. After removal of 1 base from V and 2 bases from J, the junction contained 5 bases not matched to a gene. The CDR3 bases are TGTGCCAGCAGCTTAGGGGAGGGACCGACCTACGAGCAGTACTTC. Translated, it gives CASSLGEGPTYEQYF.